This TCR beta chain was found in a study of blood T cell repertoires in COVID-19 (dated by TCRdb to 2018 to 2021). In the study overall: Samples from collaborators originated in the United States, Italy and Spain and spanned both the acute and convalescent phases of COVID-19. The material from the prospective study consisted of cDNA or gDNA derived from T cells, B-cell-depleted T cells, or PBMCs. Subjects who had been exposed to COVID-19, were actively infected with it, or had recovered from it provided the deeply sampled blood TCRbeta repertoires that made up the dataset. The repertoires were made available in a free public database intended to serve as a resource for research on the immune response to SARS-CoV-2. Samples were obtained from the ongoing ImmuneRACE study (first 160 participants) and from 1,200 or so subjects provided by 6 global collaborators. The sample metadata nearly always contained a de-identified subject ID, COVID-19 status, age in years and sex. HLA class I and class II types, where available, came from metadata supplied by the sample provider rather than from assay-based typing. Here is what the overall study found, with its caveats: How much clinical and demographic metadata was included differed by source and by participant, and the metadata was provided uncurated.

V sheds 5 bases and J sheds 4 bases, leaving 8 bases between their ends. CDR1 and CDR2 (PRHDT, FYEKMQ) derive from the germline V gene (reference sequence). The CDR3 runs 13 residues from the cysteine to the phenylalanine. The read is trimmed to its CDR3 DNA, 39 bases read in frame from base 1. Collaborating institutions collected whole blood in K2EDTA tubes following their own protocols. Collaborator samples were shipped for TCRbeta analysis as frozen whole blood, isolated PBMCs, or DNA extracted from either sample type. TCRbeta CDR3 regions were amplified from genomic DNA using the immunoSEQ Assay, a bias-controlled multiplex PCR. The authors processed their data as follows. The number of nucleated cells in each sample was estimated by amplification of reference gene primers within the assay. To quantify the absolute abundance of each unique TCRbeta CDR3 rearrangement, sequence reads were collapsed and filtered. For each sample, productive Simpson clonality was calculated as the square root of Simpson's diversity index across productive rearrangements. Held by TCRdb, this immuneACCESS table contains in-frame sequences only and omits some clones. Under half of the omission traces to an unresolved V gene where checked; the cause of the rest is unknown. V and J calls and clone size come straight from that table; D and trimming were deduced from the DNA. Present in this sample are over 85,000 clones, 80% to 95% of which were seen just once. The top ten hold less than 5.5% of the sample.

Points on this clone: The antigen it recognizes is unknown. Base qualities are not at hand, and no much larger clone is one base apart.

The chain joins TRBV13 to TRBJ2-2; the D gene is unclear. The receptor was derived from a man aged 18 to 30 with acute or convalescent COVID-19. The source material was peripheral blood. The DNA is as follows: TGTGCCAGCAGCCCTACAGTCACCGGGGAGCTGTTTTTT. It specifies CASSPTVTGELFF.